Below, one T cell receptor beta chain is given with its context. Its antigen is not known. Trimming cost V 2 bases and J 3 bases; bases outside gene matches: 0. CDR1 and CDR2 from the germline V gene are SGHRS and YFSETQ. The CDR3 loop spans 14 amino acids. Primers: 60 Vbeta forward and 13 Jbeta reverse. Profiling relied on immunoSEQ multiplex PCR, and the TCRdb table lists in-frame clones only, not all of them. Among approximately 100,000 clones listed, approximately 80% were seen once. This entry is derived from a study of cytomegalovirus exposure and HLA in healthy donors. Notes on the study in general: Other equally common chains were less clonally expanded than HLA-associated TCR beta chains, a later analysis showed.

The TCR originated in a female donor in good health and CMV-seropositive. This sequence joins TRBV5-1 and TRBJ2-7, with 12 bases fitting TRBD2. Sequencing used PBMCs. This CDR3 is CASSLLAGGYEQYF. In nucleotides, the CDR3 is TGCGCCAGCAGCTTACTAGCGGGAGGCTACGAGCAGTACTTC.